Below, one T cell receptor beta chain is given with its context. Its antigen is as yet unknown. Once RNA had been extracted, it was reverse transcribed into cDNA to act as the sequencing template. Using immunoSEQ multiplex PCR, the repertoire was profiled, and TCRdb retains in-frame clones only, with some absent. The sample lists about 180,000 clones, about three fifths occurring once. V dropped 3 bases and J dropped 0 bases, with 11 bases sitting between them. Germline lookup yields CDR1 GTSNPN and CDR2 SVGIG (reference sequence). The length of the CDR3 is 15 residues. The sample comes from a study of CD8+ T cells in alopecia areata. Regarding treatment: oral pan-JAK inhibitor, 5-10 mg twice daily. Points from the study as a whole: TCR sharing was clearer in mice than between patients, perhaps partly owing to patient HLA diversity.

Sequences were derived from CD4+ T cells sorted from blood, sampled at approximately week 60, from a patient treated with tofacitinib. The chain couples TRBV30 to TRBJ2-2; TRBD1 might be the D (5 bases). The clonotype was recovered from a human donor with alopecia areata. CDR3 amino acids: CAWSRTQPNTGELFF. The CDR3 coding sequence is TGTGCCTGGAGCCGGACACAGCCGAACACCGGGGAGCTGTTTTTT.